The 16 T cell receptor beta chains below come from one sample, sequenced in a study of identical twins. TCRdb independently ran MiXCR on the 5' RACE reads; one entry per CDR3 protein. The sample lists about 700,000 distinct CDR3 sequences; 8.6% were seen once. The data were also submitted as part of a second study, on yellow fever vaccine responses in identical twins.

Sequencing was performed on PBMCs. The receptor source for this set is a woman under 30 in good health.

The rearrangement joins TRBV20-1 to TRBJ2-1, with D perhaps given as TRBD1 or TRBD2 (5 bases each). The CDR3 sequence is 15 residues long. V lost 3 bases and J lost 4, with 16 bases in between. Germline V lookup: CDR1 DFQATT, CDR2 SNEGSKA (reference sequence). This CDR3 is CSASYDGAPYNEQFF. CDR3 DNA: TGCAGTGCTAGTTACGACGGGGCCCCTTACAATGAGCAGTTCTTC.

This clonotype was recorded at least ten times. The gene calls are TRBV5-1 and TRBJ2-3, with D hard to call. The CDR3 totals 15 residues. Per the germline V gene, CDR1 is SGHRS and CDR2 is YFSETQ. Trimming pared 1 base from V and 2 bases from J, leaving 11 bases between. In nucleotides, the CDR3 is TGCGCCAGCAGCTTGAAAGGGTTGGCCACAGATACGCAGTATTTT. It specifies CASSLKGLATDTQYF.

The chain links TRBV28 to TRBJ2-1; no firm D call. Trimming pared 2 bases from V and 0 bases from J, leaving 8 bases between. Germline assignment: CDR1 MDHEN and CDR2 SYDVKM. The CDR3 runs 15 residues. The CDR3 region is CASSLRDLSYNEQFF. DNA of the CDR3: TGTGCCAGCAGTTTACGCGACCTCTCCTACAATGAGCAGTTCTTC.

This clonotype was seen repeatedly, ten times or more. This chain uses TRBV7-9 with TRBJ2-5; 7 positions agree with TRBD1. V lost 5 bases and J lost 1; bases outside the gene matches: 13. This CDR3 spans 17 amino acids. The germline CDR1 and CDR2 sequences are SEHNR and FQNEAQ (reference sequence). CDR3 sequence: CASSPEGDRTTQETQYF. CDR3 bases: TGTGCCAGCAGCCCCGAGGGGGACAGAACTACCCAAGAGACCCAGTACTTC.

This clonotype was recorded a few times. The CDR3 nucleotides read TGTGCCAGCAGTTACGGCCCCCTGGGCACAGATACGCAGTATTTT. It translates to CASSYGPLGTDTQYF. This sequence joins TRBV7-2 and TRBJ2-3; D is uncertain. The CDR3 extends over 15 amino acids. Germline V gene data show CDR1 as SGHTA and CDR2 as FQGNSA. V dropped 6 bases and J dropped 1 base, with 14 bases sitting between them. Drawing the rest from reference TRBV7-2 and TRBJ2-3, the complete variable domain is GAGVSQSPSNKVTEKGKDVELRCDPISGHTALYWYRQSLGQGLEFLIYFQGNSAPDKSGLPSDRFSAERTGGSVSTLTIQRTQQEDSAVYLCASSYGPLGTDTQYFGPGTRLTVL.

This clonotype came up a few times. The chain's CDR3 is CASSPQGGANVLTF. The DNA for the CDR3 is TGTGCCAGCAGCCCCCAAGGGGGGGCCAACGTCCTGACTTTC. The rearrangement uses TRBV7-9 and TRBJ2-6; no reliable D call. The germline V gene encodes CDR1 SEHNR and CDR2 FQNEAQ (reference sequence). The CDR3 covers 14 residues. Trimming removed 5 bases at V and 4 bases at J, with 9 bases between. The whole variable domain, remainder taken from reference TRBV7-9 and TRBJ2-6, is DTGVSQNPRHKITKRGQNVTFRCDPISEHNRLYWYRQTLGQGPEFLTYFQNEAQLEKSRLLSDRFSAERPKGSFSTLEIQRTEQGDSAMYLCASSPQGGANVLTFGAGSRLTVL.

This clonotype was counted many times. The genes are TRBV21-1 and TRBJ2-3; no check of the table's D call, TRBD1, against the DNA was made. TRBV21-1 is deemed a pseudogene. CDR3 size: 16 residues. The CDR3 sequence: CASSKNHCKGGDTQYF. CDR3 coding DNA: TGTGCCAGCAGCAAAAATCACTGTAAGGGGGGAGATACGCAGTATTTT.

The gene calls are TRBV18 and TRBJ2-7, with 8 nucleotides matching TRBD1. This CDR3 is 13 amino acids long. Unmatched junction bases numbered 9, after V lost 2 bases and J lost 12 bases. Per germline, CDR1 KGHSH and CDR2 LQKENI. The CDR3 is CASSPADWDRLYF. The CDR3 DNA sequence: TGTGCCAGCTCACCAGCGGATTGGGACAGGTTGTACTTC. Full variable domain (missing parts from reference TRBV18 and TRBJ2-7): NAGVMQNPRHLVRRRGQEARLRCSPMKGHSHVYWYRQLPEEGLKFMVYLQKENIIDESGMPKERFSAEFPKEGPSILRIQQVVRGDSAAYFCASSPADWDRLYFGPGTRLTVT.

The CDR3 region is CASTSFHREAGGGSDTQYF. The DNA of the CDR3 is TGTGCCAGCACCTCCTTTCACCGTGAGGCAGGGGGCGGCTCAGATACGCAGTATTTT. The chain couples TRBV28 to TRBJ2-3, with TRBD1 matching 8 bases. The CDR3 is 19 amino acids. Germline CDR1 and CDR2: MDHEN and SYDVKM. J lost 4 bases, V lost 7 bases, and 22 bases had no gene match.

This clonotype was seen a handful of times. V gene TRBV6-5 combines with J gene TRBJ2-7; tentatively, D is TRBD1 (6 bases). Germline CDR1 and CDR2: MNHEY and SVGAGI. This CDR3 is 14 amino acids long. Trimming stripped 2 bases from V and 5 bases from J, with 13 bases between. Here the CDR3 DNA reads TGTGCCAGCAGTTACGGCAGGGGAACGGACGAGCAGTACTTC. Translating it yields CASSYGRGTDEQYF.

There are many counts of this clonotype. The gene calls are TRBV29-1 and TRBJ2-3; 8 bases are a match to TRBD1. This CDR3 is 18 amino acids long. V trimming: 0 bases; J trimming: 2 bases; junction bases outside the gene matches: 13. Germline loops: CDR1 SQVTM, CDR2 ANQGSEA. For the CDR3, the DNA is TGCAGCGTTGAAGATCCTCTGGACAGGGCAGACCCCACAGATACGCAGTATTTT. Protein sequence: CSVEDPLDRADPTDTQYF.

This clonotype has just one count. The V and J genes are TRBV29-1 and TRBJ2-5, with TRBD2 matching 12 bases. CDR1 is SQVTM and CDR2 is ANQGSEA in the germline V gene. The CDR3 sequence is 15 residues long. V shed 7 bases and J 1 base; nucleotides not matched to a gene: 7. This CDR3 is CSGALAGGPQETQYF. CDR3 bases: TGCAGCGGGGCTCTAGCGGGGGGGCCCCAAGAGACCCAGTACTTC.

V and J are TRBV10-3 and TRBJ2-7; a possible D gene is TRBD1 (5 bases). With 2 bases removed from V and 4 bases from J, the gap between germline ends came to 9 bases. This CDR3 is 13 amino acids long. Germline V gene lookup returns CDR1 ENHRY and CDR2 SYGVKD. This CDR3 is CAISEGAGYEQYF. CDR3 coding DNA: TGTGCCATCAGTGAGGGGGCAGGGTACGAGCAGTACTTC.

This clonotype came up a few times. The chain links TRBV6-2 or TRBV6-3 to TRBJ2-7, with 7 positions matching TRBD2. Per the germline V gene, CDR1 is MNHEY and CDR2 is SVGEGT. J gave up 3 bases and V 2 bases, and 7 bases lay outside the gene matches. The CDR3 is 15 residues long. CDR3 coding DNA: TGTGCCAGCAGTTACGGGGCGGGAGTCTTCTACGAGCAGTACTTC. Translating gives CASSYGAGVFYEQYF.

J is TRBJ2-5 and V is TRBV5-1; D is tentatively TRBD1 or TRBD2 (6 bases each). V lost 4 bases to trimming and J lost 5 bases, with 15 bases between them. Germline V gene sequence: CDR1 SGHRS, CDR2 YFSETQ. There are 14 residues in the CDR3. In nucleotides, the CDR3 is TGCGCCAGCAGCGGAGGGGGGCCATCTGAGACCCAGTACTTC. Protein product: CASSGGGPSETQYF.

This clonotype was observed many times. This sequence joins TRBV12-3 or TRBV12-4 and TRBJ2-1, with 7 bases that match TRBD1. V dropped 0 bases and J dropped 0; count of bases not matched to a gene: 5. This CDR3 comprises 17 residues. The CDR3 spells CASSLALKGASYNEQFF. In DNA, the CDR3 is TGTGCCAGCAGTTTAGCGCTAAAGGGGGCCTCCTACAATGAGCAGTTCTTC.